Only a few counts were recorded for the clone carrying this T cell receptor beta chain. Its matching antigen is unknown. This entry comes from a study of T cells in narcolepsy. Repertoires were generated with immunoSEQ multiplex PCR, while TCRdb's copy carries only in-frame clones and drops some. Of 37,000 or so clones listed, approximately 85% are singletons. The CDR3 has 15 residues. Regarding the study as a whole: Reportedly, autoreactive clonotypes were serially detected in patients' blood but not controls'.

This TCR derives from a human donor with narcolepsy. V usage is TRBV21-1 and J usage is TRBJ1-6; whether TRBD1, the table's D call, matches the DNA was not checked. TRBV21-1 is marked as a pseudogene. Material: CD45RA- memory CD4+ T cells from PBMCs. CDR3 bases: TGTGCCAGCAGCTCCCGGGACAGGTATAATTCACCCCTCCACTTT. Encoded protein: CASSSRDRYNSPLHF.